This is a list of T cell receptor beta chains from one sample in a study of T cell repertoires in cytomegalovirus infection. These TCRs are of unknown antigen specificity. TCRdb re-called the reads through MiXCR, storing one row per CDR3 protein. The sample contains under 450,000 distinct CDR3 sequences, about 34% of which appear only once. The sequencing here drew on cultured PBMCs, taken from culture after CMV antigen stimulation. The receptors stem from a human donor in good health (CMV status not recorded). Some clones in this sample may be carry-over from other donors' samples. Both conserved end residues are part of each CDR3. D genes are given only for firm matches. Size is omitted from some rows. Given values are once, few, many or a class for expanded clones.

TRBD2	TRBV12-3/TRBV12-4	few	TRBJ2-1	TGTGCCAGCAGTAGACTAGCGGGTTTCAATGAGCAGTTCTTC	CASSRLAGFNEQFF
TRBD2	TRBV4-3	NA	TRBJ2-2	TGCGCCAGCAGCCGGACTAGCGGGATCACCGGGGAGCTGTTTTTT	CASSRTSGITGELFF
NA	TRBV27	NA	TRBJ1-5	TGTGCCAGCAGTCCCTCCAGGGCTTTCCGTGAGCCCCAGCATTTT	CASSPSRAFREPQHF
NA	TRBV29-1	NA	TRBJ2-1	TGTAGCGTTGGGGGGGGGGCGGGGCTCTCCTACAATGAGCAGTTCTTC	CSVGGGAGLSYNEQFF
NA	TRBV7-6	few	TRBJ2-1	TGTGCCAGCAGCCGAGACAGCGATGAGCAGTTCTTC	CASSRDSDEQFF
NA	TRBV20-1	NA	TRBJ1-5	TGCAGTGCTAGCCGGTCCCCCGCGGGAAATCAGCCCCAGCATTTT	CSASRSPAGNQPQHF
TRBD2	TRBV28	NA	TRBJ2-7	TGTGCCAGCAGTCAGGGACTAGCGGCCCAGTACGAGCAGTACTTC	CASSQGLAAQYEQYF
NA	TRBV24-1	NA	TRBJ1-5	TGTGCCACCAGTGATCGGGATCAGCCCCAGCATTTT	CATSDRDQPQHF
NA	TRBV6-5	few	TRBJ2-5	TGTGCCAGCAGTTACGACGACGGAGAGACCCAGTACTTC	CASSYDDGETQYF
TRBD2	TRBV6-2/TRBV6-3	few	TRBJ2-1	TGTGCCAGCAGTTCAGCGGGATTCTACAATGAGCAGTTCTTC	CASSSAGFYNEQFF
NA	TRBV11-3	NA	TRBJ1-1	TGTGCCAGCAGCTTACAAACAGTAGAAGCTTTCTTT	CASSLQTVEAFF
NA	TRBV7-2	few	TRBJ2-7	TGTGCCAGCAGCTTAGAGTCTAGCCACTACGAGCAGTACTTC	CASSLESSHYEQYF
NA	TRBV15	NA	TRBJ2-1	TGTGCCACCAGCATTGGGGGCTGGAATGAGCAGTTCTTC	CATSIGGWNEQFF
NA	TRBV4-1	few	TRBJ1-1	TGCGCCAGCAGCCAAGAACCCAGGACTGAAGCTTTCTTT	CASSQEPRTEAFF
NA	TRBV6-2/TRBV6-3	NA	TRBJ2-1	TGTGCCAGCGAGCGTAGCGAAGATACGGATGAGCAGTTCTTC	CASERSEDTDEQFF
TRBD1	TRBV19	NA	TRBJ2-7	TGTGCCAGTAGTCCGGGACAGGGGGCTGGGGAGCAGTACTTC	CASSPGQGAGEQYF
NA	TRBV7-2	few	TRBJ1-5	TGTGCCAGCAGCTTAGGTCTGGGTCGGCGGGATCAGCCCCAGCATTTT	CASSLGLGRRDQPQHF
TRBD2	TRBV30	NA	TRBJ2-5	TGTGCCTGGACCATAGCGGGAGTATCTGAGACCCAGTACTTC	CAWTIAGVSETQYF
TRBD1	TRBV27	NA	TRBJ2-7	TGTGCCAGCAGTTTTGCGGACAGGGCTGCCTACGAGCAGTACTTC	CASSFADRAAYEQYF
NA	TRBV25-1	NA	TRBJ1-2	TGTGCCAGCAGTGTCGGTCAGGGCTCTGGCTACACCTTC	CASSVGQGSGYTF
TRBD1	TRBV6-2/TRBV6-3	NA	TRBJ1-2	TGTGCCAGCAGTTTGGGGACAGGGGGCCATGGCTACACCTTC	CASSLGTGGHGYTF
NA	TRBV6-1	NA	TRBJ1-2	TGTGCCAGCAGTTATGTGATACAACGAGATGGCTACACCTTC	CASSYVIQRDGYTF
NA	TRBV2	NA	TRBJ1-6	TGTGCCAGCAGTGCTATACGGGACATGGGTTCACCCCTCCACTTT	CASSAIRDMGSPLHF
NA	TRBV20-1	once	TRBJ2-5	TGCAGTGCTCCCGACCAAGAGACCCAGTACTTC	CSAPDQETQYF
NA	TRBV28	NA	TRBJ2-1	TGTGCCAGCAGTTTGGGGCAACCTCTGGAGGAGCAGTTCTTC	CASSLGQPLEEQFF
TRBD2	TRBV20-1	NA	TRBJ2-7	TGCAGTGCCGATACTAGCGGGAGGGCCCACGAGCAGTACTTC	CSADTSGRAHEQYF
NA	TRBV12-3/TRBV12-4	NA	TRBJ1-5	TGTGCCAGCAGTTTAAGGGTGAGGGACATCGGAGGGATTCATCAGCCCCAGCATTTT	CASSLRVRDIGGIHQPQHF
NA	TRBV6-1	few	TRBJ1-3	TGTGCCAGCAGTCAAGGATCTGGAAACACCATATATTTT	CASSQGSGNTIYF
NA	TRBV5-6	few	TRBJ2-1	TGTGCCAGCTACAAAAGACCAGGATACAATGAGCAGTTCTTC	CASYKRPGYNEQFF
NA	TRBV4-2	NA	TRBJ2-1	TGTGCCAGCAGCGGACGGGAGCCGAACAACAATGAGCAGTTCTTC	CASSGREPNNNEQFF
NA	TRBV30	NA	TRBJ1-1	TGTGCCTGGGAAAGAGATCCAGAAAACACTGAAGCTTTCTTT	CAWERDPENTEAFF
TRBD1	TRBV7-3	NA	TRBJ2-5	TGTGCCAGCAGCCGACAACAGGGGATTGAGACCCAGTACTTC	CASSRQQGIETQYF
NA	TRBV10-3	NA	TRBJ2-3	TGTGCCATCAGTGAGCAAATCGGGAGCACAGATACGCAGTATTTT	CAISEQIGSTDTQYF
NA	TRBV7-2	NA	TRBJ2-5	TGTGCCAGCAGCGGGAGGCAGGGAATCGAGACCCAGTACTTC	CASSGRQGIETQYF
NA	TRBV7-2	NA	TRBJ2-5	TGTGCCAGCAGCCCCAGCCCGGGAGAGACCCAGTACTTC	CASSPSPGETQYF
NA	TRBV4-3	few	TRBJ2-7	TGCGCCAGCAGCCAAGTTAGGGGGGCCGGGCTCCGCGAGCAGTACTTC	CASSQVRGAGLREQYF
NA	TRBV18	NA	TRBJ2-1	TGTGCCAGCTCGAAGAGGGGTGATGAGCAGTTCTTC	CASSKRGDEQFF
NA	TRBV19	few	TRBJ1-6	TGTGCCAGTAGTATAGATCCGGAAAATGGGTCACCCCTCCACTTT	CASSIDPENGSPLHF
TRBD2	TRBV6-2/TRBV6-3	NA	TRBJ2-1	TGTGCCAGCAGCCTCGGAACTAGCGGGGGGGGGACCCGTCCCACGGAGCAGTTCTTC	CASSLGTSGGGTRPTEQFF
NA	TRBV7-2	many	TRBJ2-5	TGTGCCAGCAGCTTAACCCCAGAGACCCAGTACTTC	CASSLTPETQYF
NA	TRBV7-2	NA	TRBJ1-2	TGTGCCAGCAGCTTAGAGGGGCGCGGAATTGATGGCTACACCTTC	CASSLEGRGIDGYTF
TRBD2	TRBV6-6	NA	TRBJ2-3	TGTGCCAGCAGACTAGCCGGGACTAGCGGGAGAATAGGGAGCACAGATACGCAGTATTTT	CASRLAGTSGRIGSTDTQYF
NA	TRBV6-6	NA	TRBJ1-5	TGTGCCAGCAGTTCCCTCAGAGATAGCAATCAGCCCCAGCATTTT	CASSSLRDSNQPQHF
NA	TRBV7-8	NA	TRBJ1-1	TGTGCCAGCAGCTTAGAATCCGGGGGATGGTCTCTCACTGAAGCTTTCTTT	CASSLESGGWSLTEAFF
NA	TRBV4-3	NA	TRBJ1-1	TGCGCCAGCAGCCAAGATCGTGCAGGGTACACTGAAGCTTTCTTT	CASSQDRAGYTEAFF
NA	TRBV4-1	NA	TRBJ1-5	TGCGCCAGCAGCCAAGTTGTGGGGAATCAGCCCCAGCATTTT	CASSQVVGNQPQHF
NA	TRBV6-5	few	TRBJ2-7	TGTGCCAGCAGTTACTGGGGGAGAGGCATGGGCTCCTACGAGCAGTACTTC	CASSYWGRGMGSYEQYF
NA	TRBV6-6	NA	TRBJ1-4	TGTGCCAGCAGTTACGTCAGGGGTACTAATGAAAAACTGTTTTTT	CASSYVRGTNEKLFF
NA	TRBV6-5	few	TRBJ2-3	TGTGCCAGCAGTAATCCCCGGGCAGGGGGGAGAGATACGCAGTATTTT	CASSNPRAGGRDTQYF
TRBD2	TRBV4-1	NA	TRBJ2-3	TGCGCCAGCAGCCAAGCGACACTAGCGGGAGGATACACAGATACGCAGTATTTT	CASSQATLAGGYTDTQYF
TRBD1	TRBV28	few	TRBJ2-2	TGTGCCAGCAGTTTAGGGGGACAGAGGACCGGGGAGCTGTTTTTT	CASSLGGQRTGELFF
NA	TRBV7-2	few	TRBJ1-3	TGTGCCAGCAGCCGTGGAAACACCATATATTTT	CASSRGNTIYF
TRBD2	TRBV7-2	NA	TRBJ2-5	TGTGCCAGCAGCAATAGCGGGAGGGGGAGAGAGACCCAGTACTTC	CASSNSGRGRETQYF
NA	TRBV28	NA	TRBJ2-7	TGTGCCAGCAGTTTAGAACCCTACGAGCAGTACTTC	CASSLEPYEQYF
TRBD2	TRBV12-3/TRBV12-4	NA	TRBJ2-1	TGTGCCAGCAGTGTGACTAGCCTCAATGAGCAGTTCTTC	CASSVTSLNEQFF
NA	TRBV28	NA	TRBJ1-2	TGTGCCAGCAGTTTTATCAGAACTAACTATGGCTACACCTTC	CASSFIRTNYGYTF
NA	TRBV7-8	many	TRBJ2-1	TGTGCCAGCAGCCTCGGGACCAACAATGAGCAGTTCTTC	CASSLGTNNEQFF
NA	TRBV15	NA	TRBJ2-6	TGTGCCACCAGCAGCTCTTTGAACGATCCTCCCTCTGGGGCCAACGTCCTGACTTTC	CATSSSLNDPPSGANVLTF
TRBD2	TRBV7-2	NA	TRBJ2-5	TGTGCCAGCAGCTTAGGTCTCGGAACTAGCGTTGAGACCCAGTACTTC	CASSLGLGTSVETQYF
TRBD2	TRBV6-1	NA	TRBJ2-1	TGTGCCAGCAGTTACGGTCAGGGAGGGTACAATGAGCAGTTCTTC	CASSYGQGGYNEQFF